One and the same sample provided the 13 T cell receptor beta chains below, sequenced in a study of regulatory and conventional T cells in RAG deficiency. Blood CD4+ CD25-low CD127-high conventional T cells supplied the genomic DNA template. Profiled with immunoSEQ multiplex PCR; TCRdb holds only in-frame clones, not every one. The sample includes some 21,000 clones, 90% to 95% of them seen just once. These data also featured in a second study, about regulatory T cells. That publication notes: Amplification used 52 TRBV primers and 13 TRBJ primers.

The sample was CD4+ T cells sorted from blood. Receptor source: a human donor in good health.

This rearrangement joins TRBV6-5 to TRBJ1-4, with a possible D match to TRBD1 (5 bases). Germline V gene sequence: CDR1 MNHEY, CDR2 SVGAGI. Trimming took off 2 bases at V and 0 bases at J, with 7 bases between the two ends. The CDR3 totals 15 residues. In nucleotides, the CDR3 is TGTGCCAGCAGTTACAGGGGATCAACTAATGAAAAACTGTTTTTT. It codes for CASSYRGSTNEKLFF.

The rearrangement links TRBV21-1 to TRBJ2-7; the tabulated D call, TRBD1, remains unverified against the DNA. TRBV21-1 has pseudogene status. This CDR3 comprises 16 residues. The CDR3 DNA reads as TGTGCCAGCAGCAAAAGGAAAAACAGGGATACGAACGAGCAGTACTTC. Protein product: CASSKRKNRDTNEQYF.

This chain connects TRBV5-1 to TRBJ2-5; 7 positions match TRBD1. With 0 bases clipped from V and 0 bases from J, the junction kept 2 bases outside the gene matches. The CDR3 spans 15 residues. The germline CDR1 and CDR2 sequences are SGHRS and YFSETQ. CDR3 bases: TGCGCCAGCAGCTTGGACACAGGGGACCAAGAGACCCAGTACTTC. Its protein is CASSLDTGDQETQYF.

J is TRBJ2-1 and V is TRBV5-1, with a tentative D call TRBD2 (6 bases). Germline CDR1 reads SGHRS; CDR2 reads YFSETQ. Trimming shortened V by 0 bases and J by 6 bases, and 16 bases separated the two germline ends. This CDR3 comprises 16 residues. This chain's CDR3 is CASSLASAGYGNEQFF. Here the CDR3 DNA reads TGCGCCAGCAGCTTGGCCTCCGCGGGATATGGCAATGAGCAGTTCTTC. Using reference TRBV5-1 and TRBJ2-1 for the parts outside the CDR3, the full variable domain is KAGVTQTPRYLIKTRGQQVTLSCSPISGHRSVSWYQQTPGQGLQFLFEYFSETQRNKGNFPGRFSGRQFSNSRSEMNVSTLELGDSALYLCASSLASAGYGNEQFFGPGTRLTVL.

The chain couples TRBV11-2 to TRBJ2-7; D not certain. Looked up from germline, CDR1 is SGHAT and CDR2 is FQNNGV. The CDR3 sequence is 15 residues long. V was pared by 8 bases and J by 1 base, with 18 bases between. The CDR3 DNA follows: TGTGCCAGCTCTATCGTAGTCTTCGGTTCCTACGAGCAGTACTTC. It yields the protein CASSIVVFGSYEQYF.

This chain joins TRBV10-2 and TRBJ2-3, with TRBD2 matching 9 bases. The germline CDR1 and CDR2 sequences are WSHSY and SAAADI. J gave up 5 bases and V 0 bases, and 9 bases lay outside the gene matches. The CDR3 runs to 17 residues. This CDR3 reads CASSESGSGRTKDTQYF. DNA of the CDR3: TGCGCCAGCAGTGAGTCTGGTAGCGGGAGAACAAAAGATACGCAGTATTTT.

The chain recombines TRBV9 with TRBJ2-5; no firm D call. This CDR3 comprises 14 residues. Trimming took 2 bases from V and 4 from J, leaving 12 bases between them. The germline CDR1 and CDR2 sequences are SGDLS and YYNGEE. The CDR3 DNA reads TGTGCCAGCAGCGTCGTTGGGGAAGGAGAGACCCAGTACTTC. Its translation is CASSVVGEGETQYF.

This chain links TRBV2 with TRBJ2-2, with 7 bases that match TRBD2. In germline, CDR1 is SNHLY, CDR2 FYNNEI. The CDR3 has 15 residues. The V and J ends lost 4 bases and 6 bases, in that order; junction bases with no gene match: 8. The CDR3 protein is CASSVSGLDSGELFF. CDR3 nucleotides: TGTGCCAGCAGTGTTTCCGGACTAGATTCCGGGGAGCTGTTTTTT.

This clone was seen once. This sequence joins TRBV6-5 and TRBJ2-7; D uncertain. Germline V gene lookup returns CDR1 MNHEY and CDR2 SVGAGI. Trimming removed 1 base from V and 0 bases from J, with 10 bases in between. This CDR3 comprises 15 residues. CDR3 sequence: CASSYYVGGSYEQYF. CDR3 nucleotide sequence: TGTGCCAGCAGTTACTACGTCGGCGGCTCCTACGAGCAGTACTTC.

The chain joins TRBV5-1 to TRBJ2-5; no reliable D call. The V gene lost 4 bases and the J gene lost 5 bases, with 15 bases spanning the gap. The germline V gene encodes CDR1 SGHRS and CDR2 YFSETQ. This CDR3 is 14 amino acids long. The CDR3 bases are TGCGCCAGCAGCCCAAAGCCCCCCCCCGAGACCCAGTACTTC. It encodes CASSPKPPPETQYF. The whole variable domain, filled in from reference TRBV5-1 and TRBJ2-5, reads KAGVTQTPRYLIKTRGQQVTLSCSPISGHRSVSWYQQTPGQGLQFLFEYFSETQRNKGNFPGRFSGRQFSNSRSEMNVSTLELGDSALYLCASSPKPPPETQYFGPGTRLLVL.

The chain uses TRBV29-1 and TRBJ1-1; no clear D gene. Germline V gene lookup returns CDR1 SQVTM and CDR2 ANQGSEA. The CDR3 is made up of 13 amino acids. The V gene lost 4 bases and the J gene lost 5 bases, with 14 bases spanning the gap. DNA of the CDR3: TGCAGCGTTGCATTCGGTCGATCTACTGAAGCTTTCTTT. As protein: CSVAFGRSTEAFF.

This chain uses TRBV7-9 with TRBJ2-2; no definite D call. CDR1 is SEHNR and CDR2 is FQNEAQ in the germline V gene (reference sequence). The CDR3 is made up of 13 amino acids. Trimming shortened V by 2 bases and J by 3 bases, and 4 bases separated the two germline ends. This chain's CDR3 is CASSLKDTGELFF. CDR3 DNA sequence: TGTGCCAGCAGCTTAAAAGACACCGGGGAGCTGTTTTTT.

J is TRBJ1-5 and V is TRBV5-1; D uncertain. The CDR3 has 14 amino acids. The V end lost 0 bases, the J end lost 5 bases, and 9 bases lay between the germline ends. Germline values: CDR1 SGHRS, CDR2 YFSETQ. CDR3 in amino acids: CASSLGLYDQPQHF. CDR3 nucleotides: TGCGCCAGCAGCTTGGGATTATACGATCAGCCCCAGCATTTT.